The T cell receptor beta chain described here comes from a study of post-analysis software for immune sequencing data. Overall study findings and caveats: A significant reduction in normalized Chao1 diversity was observed in multiple sclerosis patients versus controls. TRBV5-6, TRBV5-1 and TRBV20-1 belonged to a set of a handful of TRBV segments that were more frequent in patients than controls.

The germline gives CDR1 SGDLS, CDR2 YYNGEE. Trimming stripped 7 bases from V and 0 bases from J, with 11 bases between. The CDR3 has 13 amino acids. Unique molecular identifiers tagged the TCR beta cDNA libraries. TCRdb reprocessed the PCR reads via MiXCR and lists one record per CDR3 protein. The table records 350,000 to 500,000 distinct CDR3 sequences, approximately 39% of them present only once. To note about this clonotype: Its antigen is unidentified.

This TCR derives from a girl aged 2-10 years with multiple sclerosis. Sequencing was performed on blood. The V gene is TRBV9, the J gene TRBJ2-7; TRBD1 might be the D (6 bases). In nucleotides, the CDR3 is TGTGCCAGCGGGGGCGGTAGCTCCTACGAGCAGTACTTC. The encoded protein is CASGGGSSYEQYF. Together with reference TRBV9 and TRBJ2-7, the CDR3 gives the full variable domain: DSGVTQTPKHLITATGQRVTLRCSPRSGDLSVYWYQQSLDQGLQFLIQYYNGEERAKGNILERFSAQQFPDLHSELNLSSLELGDSALYFCASGGGSSYEQYFGPGTRLTVT.